This T cell receptor beta chain was identified during a study of control samples from healthy donors and cancer patients. Sequencing used immunoSEQ multiplex PCR; TCRdb keeps in-frame clones, though not all of them. The table has approximately 85,000 clones, 85% to 90% seen once. The CDR3 runs to 17 residues. In germline, CDR1 is SGHNT, CDR2 YYREEE (reference sequence). Germline trimming cut 4 bases from V and 4 bases from J; bases unmatched to any gene: 7. The specimen was blood. The gene calls are TRBV5-4 and TRBJ2-6; 11 bases are shared with TRBD2. This TCR derives from an older woman in good health. CDR3 nucleotide sequence: TGTGCCAGCAGCAAATCTAGCGGGGGGACCGGGGCCAACGTCCTGACTTTC. This gives the protein CASSKSSGGTGANVLTF. The entire variable domain, with the rest obtained from reference TRBV5-4 and TRBJ2-6, is as follows: ETGVTQSPTHLIKTRGQQVTLRCSSQSGHNTVSWYQQALGQGPQFIFQYYREEENGRGNFPPRFSGLQFPNYSSELNVNALELDDSALYLCASSKSSGGTGANVLTFGAGSRLTVL.